The 18 T cell receptor beta chains reported below all come from one sample, sequenced in a study of T cell responses to AZD1222 COVID-19 vaccine (dated by TCRdb to the early 2020s). The library was built by means of the immunoSEQ multiplex PCR assay. TCRdb provides this immuneACCESS table in a form limited to in-frame rearrangements. Some clones are lacking; in checked studies, under half of them reflect an unresolved V gene, and why the rest are absent is not known. The sample data list some 120,000 clones, and roughly 91% of these were observed just once. In total, the top ten clones hold about 2.7% of the sample. In light of the paper, this sample's time point label describes: baseline before first vaccination. Source: peripheral blood, taken on day 0 of AZD1222 vaccination. The receptors originated from an adult in good health.

V and J are TRBV10-1 and TRBJ1-4; TRBD1 aligns across 11 bases. Germline CDR1 and CDR2: WNHNN and SYGVQD (reference sequence). This CDR3 region has 17 residues. V shed 4 bases, J shed 5 bases, and the junction held 9 bases outside the gene matches. DNA for the CDR3: TGCGCCAGCAGTGTGCGGACAGGGGGCGAGGGAAATGAAAAACTGTTTTTT. Translation: CASSVRTGGEGNEKLFF.

This clone has only one observation. V is TRBV7-3 and J is TRBJ2-3, with 7 bases lining up with TRBD1. Germline values: CDR1 SGHTA, CDR2 FQGTGA. Germline trimming cut 3 bases from V and 1 base from J; bases unmatched to any gene: 1. The CDR3 has 14 amino acids. CDR3 residues: CASSFTGGTDTQYF. DNA of the CDR3: TGTGCCAGCAGCTTCACAGGGGGCACAGATACGCAGTATTTT.

This chain joins TRBV18 and TRBJ1-1; 8 bases match TRBD1. This CDR3 is 16 amino acids long. V dropped 0 bases and J dropped 3; count of bases not matched to a gene: 6. Looked up from germline, CDR1 is KGHSH and CDR2 is LQKENI. The CDR3 loop reads CASSPPDGQGDTEAFF. CDR3 DNA sequence: TGTGCCAGCTCACCACCGGACGGACAGGGCGACACTGAAGCTTTCTTT.

The J gene is TRBJ2-3, the V gene TRBV18, with D possibly being TRBD1 (5 bases). V dropped 0 bases and J dropped 4 bases, with 14 bases sitting between them. Per germline, CDR1 KGHSH and CDR2 LQKENI. This CDR3 is built from 16 residues. DNA for the CDR3: TGTGCCAGCTCACCACCGGGGCCTAAGGGTCCAGATACGCAGTATTTT. Its translation is CASSPPGPKGPDTQYF.

This chain links TRBV16 with TRBJ1-4; D not certain. The V gene lost 6 bases and the J gene lost 5 bases, with 10 bases spanning the gap. The CDR3 sequence is 13 residues long. Germline V lookup: CDR1 KGHSY, CDR2 FQNENV. The CDR3 DNA is TGTGCCAGCAGTCCCTGGATAAATGAAAAACTGTTTTTT. Encoded protein: CASSPWINEKLFF. Together with reference TRBV16 and TRBJ1-4, the CDR3 gives the full variable domain: GEEVAQTPKHLVRGEGQKAKLYCAPIKGHSYVFWYQQVLKNEFKFLISFQNENVFDETGMPKERFSAKCLPNSPCSLEIQATKLEDSAVYFCASSPWINEKLFFGSGTQLSVL.

The table lists this clone with a count of one. The chain couples TRBV6-5 to TRBJ2-7, with no clear D. The V and J ends lost 0 bases and 0 bases respectively, with 6 bases between them. Per germline, CDR1 MNHEY and CDR2 SVGAGI. This CDR3 is 14 amino acids long. The CDR3 reads CASSYSHFSYEQYF. DNA for the CDR3: TGTGCCAGCAGTTACTCGCACTTCTCCTACGAGCAGTACTTC.

The V call is TRBV13, the J call TRBJ2-1, with 7 bases matching TRBD2. The J segment lost 5 bases and the V segment lost 5 bases, leaving 9 bases of the junction unmatched. The CDR3 is 15 amino acids. Germline CDR1 reads PRHDT; CDR2 reads FYEKMQ (reference sequence). CDR3 sequence (DNA): TGTGCCAGCAGCGAAGAGGGCGGGAGTGACAATGAGCAGTTCTTC. It encodes CASSEEGGSDNEQFF.

This chain uses TRBV19 with TRBJ1-6; the match to TRBD1 covers 7 bases. Germline V gene sequence: CDR1 LNHDA, CDR2 SQIVND (reference sequence). The trim removed 10 bases at V and 6 bases at J, leaving 9 bases unmatched. CDR3 size: 14 residues. The CDR3 region is CATRTGISNSPLHF. The DNA for the CDR3 is TGTGCCACCCGGACAGGAATCTCTAATTCACCCCTCCACTTT.

A single count supports this clone. The CDR3 DNA is TGTGCCAGCAGCTTAACCCAGGGTAGAGGCACTGAAGCTTTCTTT. It specifies CASSLTQGRGTEAFF. The chain links TRBV11-2 to TRBJ1-1; TRBD1 might be the D (5 bases). The germline gives CDR1 SGHAT, CDR2 FQNNGV. The V end lost 2 bases, the J end lost 4 bases, and 14 bases lay between the germline ends. The CDR3 contains 15 residues. The variable domain in full, completed from reference TRBV11-2 and TRBJ1-1, reads EAGVAQSPRYKIIEKRQSVAFWCNPISGHATLYWYQQILGQGPKLLIQFQNNGVVDDSQLPKDRFSAERLKGVDSTLKIQPAKLEDSAVYLCASSLTQGRGTEAFFGQGTRLTVV.

The rearrangement links TRBV6-2 or TRBV6-3 to TRBJ2-2; no clear D. V dropped 2 bases and J dropped 5 bases, with 12 bases sitting between them. Germline V lookup: CDR1 MNHEY, CDR2 SVGEGT. CDR3 length equals 15 residues. The CDR3 spells CASSYAPSSTGELFF. The CDR3 DNA sequence: TGTGCCAGCAGTTACGCCCCGTCTAGTACCGGGGAGCTGTTTTTT.

The chain carries TRBV29-1 and TRBJ2-1; TRBD1 agrees at 8 bases. The trim removed 2 bases at V and 2 bases at J, leaving 5 bases unmatched. Germline CDR1 is SQVTM and CDR2 is ANQGSEA. CDR3 length equals 15 residues. The CDR3: CSVEYPGQAYNEQFF. The DNA for the CDR3 is TGCAGCGTTGAATACCCGGGACAGGCCTACAATGAGCAGTTCTTC.

The rearrangement joins TRBV4-2 to TRBJ2-6; 7 bases match TRBD1. The germline CDR1 and CDR2 sequences are LGHNA and YNFKEQ. CDR3 length: 19 amino acids. V was clipped by 2 bases and J by 0 bases; unmatched bases: 10. CDR3 bases: TGTGCCAGCAGCCAATCCTCCGGGACAGCCTCCTCTGGGGCCAACGTCCTGACTTTC. Translation: CASSQSSGTASSGANVLTF.

This clone was recorded once. The chain has TRBV27 and TRBJ1-5; the match to TRBD1 covers 9 bases. The CDR3 is made up of 14 amino acids. The V gene's germline CDR1 is MNHEY and CDR2 SMNVEV (reference sequence). The J segment lost 3 bases and the V segment lost 6 bases, leaving 3 bases of the junction unmatched. The chain's CDR3 is CASRRTGVNQPQHF. CDR3 nucleotide sequence: TGTGCCAGCAGGCGGACAGGGGTCAATCAGCCCCAGCATTTT.

The chain employs TRBV5-4 and TRBJ2-7; TRBD2 is a possible D gene (6 bases). The CDR3 extends over 15 amino acids. V was trimmed by 0 bases and J by 4 bases, leaving 14 bases between them. Looked up from germline, CDR1 is SGHNT and CDR2 is YYREEE (reference sequence). The CDR3: CASSLDAAGFYEQYF. The CDR3, as DNA: TGTGCCAGCAGCTTGGACGCGGCGGGATTTTACGAGCAGTACTTC.

The chain carries TRBV27 and TRBJ2-5, with TRBD1 matching 10 bases. After removal of 5 bases from V and 5 bases from J, the junction contained 8 bases not matched to a gene. This CDR3 spans 15 amino acids. CDR1 is MNHEY, CDR2 SMNVEV, per germline (reference sequence). The chain's CDR3 is CASSADRGVEETQYF. CDR3 DNA sequence: TGTGCCAGCAGTGCGGACAGGGGGGTGGAGGAGACCCAGTACTTC.

The genes are TRBV5-1 and TRBJ2-7; 7 bases are a match to TRBD2. V shed 4 bases, J shed 0 bases, and the junction held 10 bases outside the gene matches. CDR1 is SGHRS and CDR2 is YFSETQ in the germline V gene. The CDR3 runs to 16 residues. The CDR3 sequence: CASSVRSGLDSYEQYF. CDR3 bases: TGCGCCAGCAGCGTACGTAGCGGGCTGGACTCCTACGAGCAGTACTTC.

This sequence joins TRBV5-1 and TRBJ1-5, with D possibly matching TRBD1 (5 bases). V was clipped by 4 bases and J by 5 bases, with 10 bases between them. CDR1 is SGHRS and CDR2 is YFSETQ in the germline V gene. The CDR3 is made up of 13 amino acids. Here the CDR3 reads CASSAGTDQPQHF. CDR3 in DNA: TGCGCCAGCAGCGCGGGGACGGATCAGCCCCAGCATTTT.

The chain couples TRBV4-3 to TRBJ2-2; 9 bases fit TRBD1. The CDR3 runs 17 residues. The V segment lost 0 bases and the J segment 5 bases; nucleotides outside the gene matches: 7. Germline CDR1 and CDR2: LGHNA and YSLEER. CDR3 in amino acids: CASSQEGTGQWTGELFF. In DNA, the CDR3 is TGCGCCAGCAGCCAAGAAGGGACAGGGCAGTGGACCGGGGAGCTGTTTTTT.